Listed here are 25 T cell receptor beta chains from one sample, sequenced in a study of blood T cell repertoires in COVID-19. Method: immunoSEQ multiplex PCR; TCRdb's copy keeps in-frame clones and lacks some. Among about 69,000 clones listed, 89% were seen once. The specimen was peripheral blood. These receptors were collected from a woman in her forties or fifties with active COVID-19.

The CDR3, as DNA: TGTGCCAGCACCGCCCCGGGCACAGATACGCAGTATTTT. It is translated as CASTAPGTDTQYF. The V gene is TRBV25-1, the J gene TRBJ2-3; D remains ambiguous. CDR1 MGHDK and CDR2 SYGVNS come from the germline V gene. V gave up 7 bases and J gave up 1 base, with 9 bases separating them. The CDR3 is 13 residues long.

This chain's CDR3 is CASSIVTSEEQYF. CDR3 coding DNA: TGTGCCAGCAGTATCGTGACTAGTGAAGAGCAGTACTTC. The V call is TRBV2, the J call TRBJ2-7; D is perhaps TRBD2 (6 bases). This CDR3 has 13 residues. From germline, CDR1 is SNHLY and CDR2 FYNNEI. V shed 5 bases and J shed 7 bases, with 15 bases lying between them.

The chain employs TRBV13 and TRBJ2-3, with no clear D. Germline assignment: CDR1 PRHDT and CDR2 FYEKMQ (reference sequence). The CDR3 spans 13 residues. V was shortened by 2 bases and J by 2 bases, with 5 bases between the two germline ends. This CDR3 is CASSLRLTDTQYF. Written as DNA, the CDR3 is TGTGCCAGCAGCTTAAGACTCACAGATACGCAGTATTTT.

J is TRBJ2-7 and V is TRBV24-1; D perhaps matches TRBD1 (6 bases). V was clipped by 4 bases and J by 1 base, with 10 bases between them. This CDR3 comprises 14 residues. Per germline, CDR1 KGHDR and CDR2 SFDVKD. CDR3 loop: CATSDSQGSYEQYF. CDR3 sequence (DNA): TGTGCCACCAGTGACTCACAGGGTTCCTACGAGCAGTACTTC.

This clone was counted a single time. The chain has TRBV6-5 and TRBJ2-7; TRBD2 matches 7 bases. The CDR3 is 13 amino acids. Germline V lookup: CDR1 MNHEY, CDR2 SVGAGI. The V and J ends lost 7 bases and 5 bases, in that order; junction bases with no gene match: 8. As DNA, the CDR3 is TGTGCCAGCATCGGTCTAGCGGATAACGAGCAGTACTTC. Protein product: CASIGLADNEQYF.

In this sample, this clone turned up a few times. The V gene is TRBV7-7, the J gene TRBJ2-2, with 14 nucleotides matching TRBD2. V lost 1 base and J lost 6; bases outside the gene matches: 13. This CDR3 is 20 amino acids long. CDR1 SSHAT and CDR2 FNYEAQ come from the germline V gene (reference sequence). The CDR3 protein is CASSLVNPGLAGVRPGELFF. CDR3 sequence (DNA): TGTGCCAGCAGCTTAGTAAACCCGGGACTAGCGGGAGTAAGACCCGGGGAGCTGTTTTTT.

The V and J genes are TRBV27 and TRBJ2-7, with 9 positions matching TRBD2. The V gene end was trimmed by 5 bases and the J gene end by 0 bases; junction bases not matched to a gene: 5. There are 15 residues in the CDR3. Germline loops: CDR1 MNHEY, CDR2 SMNVEV (reference sequence). CDR3 loop: CASSPSTSGSYEQYF. In DNA form, the CDR3 reads TGTGCCAGCAGTCCTTCGACTAGCGGCTCCTACGAGCAGTACTTC.

V gene TRBV13 combines with J gene TRBJ2-2; D remains ambiguous. The CDR3 has 16 amino acids. Trimming removed 0 bases from V and 2 bases from J, with 10 bases in between. Germline loops: CDR1 PRHDT, CDR2 FYEKMQ (reference sequence). CDR3 region: CASSLGRGRNTGELFF. The CDR3 nucleotides are TGTGCCAGCAGCTTAGGCCGTGGTAGAAACACCGGGGAGCTGTTTTTT.

The V and J genes are TRBV5-1 and TRBJ2-6; no clear D. Germline V gene sequence: CDR1 SGHRS, CDR2 YFSETQ. Trimming removed 3 bases at V and 7 bases at J, with 8 bases between. The CDR3 length is 13 residues. CDR3 bases: TGCGCCAGCAGCTCCCCAGGCGCCAACGTCCTGACTTTC. As protein: CASSSPGANVLTF.

The chain carries TRBV6-1 and TRBJ1-3; D gene ambiguous. The CDR3 spans 16 residues. V was pared by 4 bases and J by 0 bases, with 13 bases between. CDR1 is MNHNS and CDR2 is SASEGT in the germline V gene. CDR3 region: CASSAERITSGNTIYF. The CDR3 coding sequence is TGTGCCAGCAGTGCCGAGAGGATCACCTCTGGAAACACCATATATTTT.

The genes are TRBV2 and TRBJ1-2; a possible D gene is TRBD1 (5 bases). The CDR3 covers 13 residues. V lost 2 bases, J lost 2 bases, and 6 bases lay in between. Per germline, CDR1 SNHLY and CDR2 FYNNEI. CDR3 sequence reads: CASSESGNYGYTF. In DNA form, the CDR3 reads TGTGCCAGCAGTGAATCAGGGAACTATGGCTACACCTTC.

The chain has TRBV28 and TRBJ1-5; 8 nucleotides align to TRBD1. The CDR3 loop spans 14 amino acids. Trimming at V came to 7 bases and at J to 7 bases, leaving 9 bases not matched to a gene. Germline-derived CDR1 and CDR2 are MDHEN and SYDVKM. Written as DNA, the CDR3 is TGTGCCAGCACCTGGACAGGGCAGGGCCAGCCCCAGCATTTT. It encodes CASTWTGQGQPQHF. The full variable domain, with the rest looked up from reference TRBV28 and TRBJ1-5, is DVKVTQSSRYLVKRTGEKVFLECVQDMDHENMFWYRQDPGLGLRLIYFSYDVKMKEKGDIPEGYSVSREKKERFSLILESASTNQTSMYLCASTWTGQGQPQHFGDGTRLSIL.

This chain joins TRBV5-4 and TRBJ1-1, with 8 bases lining up with TRBD1. CDR1 is SGHNT and CDR2 is YYREEE in the germline V gene (reference sequence). With V trimmed by 4 bases and J by 7 bases, 6 bases remained unmatched. This CDR3 has 13 residues. The chain's CDR3 is CASSPNRGDEAFF. CDR3 coding DNA: TGTGCCAGCAGCCCCAACAGGGGGGATGAAGCTTTCTTT.

The rearrangement uses TRBV28 and TRBJ1-1, with a possible D match to TRBD1 (5 bases). Germline-derived CDR1 and CDR2 are MDHEN and SYDVKM. The CDR3 runs 16 residues. V lost 2 bases and J 6 bases, leaving 19 bases between the germline ends. The CDR3 sequence: CASSLRPGAGGAEAFF. In nucleotides, the CDR3 is TGTGCCAGCAGTTTACGCCCCGGGGCTGGCGGGGCTGAAGCTTTCTTT.

The gene calls are TRBV19 and TRBJ2-1; 8 nucleotides agree with TRBD2. The CDR3 covers 14 residues. Germline CDR1 is LNHDA and CDR2 is SQIVND (reference sequence). V lost 3 bases to trimming and J lost 7 bases; unmatched junction nucleotides: 5. CDR3 loop: CASSIGGGRNEQFF. DNA of the CDR3: TGTGCCAGTAGTATCGGGGGGGGCCGGAATGAGCAGTTCTTC.

The chain couples TRBV10-3 to TRBJ1-2; perhaps TRBD1 as D (5 bases). Trimming shortened V by 11 bases and J by 3 bases, and 10 bases separated the two germline ends. The CDR3 runs 11 residues. Per germline, CDR1 ENHRY and CDR2 SYGVKD. Written as DNA, the CDR3 is TGTGCCGCGGGGCAGCACTATGGCTACACCTTC. Translated, it gives CAAGQHYGYTF.

V is TRBV11-2 and J is TRBJ2-1, with D tentatively TRBD2 (6 bases). In germline, CDR1 is SGHAT, CDR2 FQNNGV. V gave up 1 base and J gave up 8 bases, with 15 bases separating them. The length of the CDR3 is 15 residues. For the CDR3, the DNA is TGTGCCAGCAGCTTAGTTAGCGGAGTACTGGATGAGCAGTTCTTC. Its protein is CASSLVSGVLDEQFF.

CDR3 loop: CASSLAQPGFNNQPQHF. The CDR3 DNA is TGTGCCAGCAGCTTAGCGCAACCAGGGTTTAACAATCAGCCCCAGCATTTT. The rearrangement uses TRBV7-6 and TRBJ1-5, with D maybe TRBD1 (5 bases). V was pared by 0 bases and J by 3 bases, with 15 bases between. Per the germline V gene, CDR1 is SGHVS and CDR2 is FNYEAQ. The CDR3 consists of 17 residues.

The rearrangement links TRBV7-9 to TRBJ2-7; D not certain. The CDR3 runs 14 residues. V lost 3 bases and J lost 0, with 9 bases in between. From germline, CDR1 is SEHNR and CDR2 FQNEAQ (reference sequence). CDR3 nucleotides: TGTGCCAGCAGCTTTTCCAGTATCTCCTACGAGCAGTACTTC. This translates into CASSFSSISYEQYF. Based on the CDR3 plus reference TRBV7-9 and TRBJ2-7, the full variable domain is DTGVSQNPRHKITKRGQNVTFRCDPISEHNRLYWYRQTLGQGPEFLTYFQNEAQLEKSRLLSDRFSAERPKGSFSTLEIQRTEQGDSAMYLCASSFSSISYEQYFGPGTRLTVT.

This chain connects TRBV7-3 to TRBJ1-1; D remains ambiguous. Trimming removed 4 bases at V and 6 bases at J, with 15 bases between. The CDR3 extends over 14 amino acids. Per germline, CDR1 SGHTA and CDR2 FQGTGA. CDR3 DNA sequence: TGTGCCAGCAGCTCCGACCCGGGGTCCCCTGAAGCTTTCTTT. Encoded protein: CASSSDPGSPEAFF. Using reference TRBV7-3 and TRBJ1-1 for the parts outside the CDR3, the full variable domain is GAGVSQTPSNKVTEKGKYVELRCDPISGHTALYWYRQSLGQGPEFLIYFQGTGAADDSGLPNDRFFAVRPEGSVSTLKIQRTERGDSAVYLCASSSDPGSPEAFFGQGTRLTVV.

The chain recombines TRBV29-1 with TRBJ1-4; the D gene is possibly TRBD1 (6 bases). Germline V gene data show CDR1 as SQVTM and CDR2 as ANQGSEA. The V end lost 2 bases, the J end lost 0 bases, and 10 bases lay between the germline ends. This CDR3 region has 15 residues. For the CDR3, the DNA is TGCAGCGTTGAATCCCGGACAGCAACTAATGAAAAACTGTTTTTT. It yields the protein CSVESRTATNEKLFF.

This chain connects TRBV27 to TRBJ1-6; 9 positions agree with TRBD1. Germline V gives CDR1 MNHEY, CDR2 SMNVEV (reference sequence). The CDR3 is 16 residues long. V was pared by 4 bases and J by 9 bases, with 10 bases of the junction left unmatched. CDR3 residues: CASSSSGTGRGSPLHF. The CDR3 region has the DNA TGTGCCAGCAGTTCTTCCGGGACAGGGAGGGGTTCACCCCTCCACTTT.

The genes are TRBV7-8 and TRBJ2-2; D possibly corresponds to TRBD2 (5 bases). This CDR3 spans 19 amino acids. Germline V gene lookup returns CDR1 SGHVS and CDR2 FQNEAQ. V lost 0 bases and J lost 1, with 18 bases in between. The CDR3 spells CASSLAASDYLVNTGELFF. CDR3 nucleotide sequence: TGTGCCAGCAGCTTAGCTGCGTCTGACTACTTAGTGAACACCGGGGAGCTGTTTTTT.

The chain has TRBV9 and TRBJ2-1; TRBD1 might be the D (7 bases). Trimming pared 3 bases from V and 7 bases from J, leaving 17 bases between. There are 15 residues in the CDR3. Per germline, CDR1 SGDLS and CDR2 YYNGEE. The CDR3 sequence is CASSAQGLGGNEQFF. The CDR3 DNA reads as TGTGCCAGCAGCGCACAGGGGCTAGGGGGGAATGAGCAGTTCTTC.

V and J are TRBV4-1 and TRBJ2-7; D is ambiguous. The CDR3 extends over 12 amino acids. From germline, CDR1 is MGHRA and CDR2 YSYEKL. Trimming pared 1 base from V and 6 bases from J, leaving 7 bases between. CDR3 DNA: TGCGCCAGCAGCCAAGGGCTTGGCGAGCAGTACTTC. This codes for CASSQGLGEQYF.